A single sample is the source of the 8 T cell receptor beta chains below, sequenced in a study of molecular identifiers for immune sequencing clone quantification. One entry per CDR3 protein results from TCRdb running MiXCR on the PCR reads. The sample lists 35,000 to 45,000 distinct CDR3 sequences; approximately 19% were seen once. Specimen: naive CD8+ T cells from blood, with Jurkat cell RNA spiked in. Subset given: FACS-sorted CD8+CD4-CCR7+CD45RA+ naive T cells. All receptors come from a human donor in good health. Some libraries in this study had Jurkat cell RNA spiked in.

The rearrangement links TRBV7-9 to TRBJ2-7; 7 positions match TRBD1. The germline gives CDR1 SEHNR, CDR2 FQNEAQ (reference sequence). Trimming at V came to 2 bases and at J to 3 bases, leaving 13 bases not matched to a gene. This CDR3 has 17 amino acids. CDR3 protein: CASSLREAVGGLYEQYF. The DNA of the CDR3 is TGTGCCAGCAGCTTAAGAGAAGCCGTAGGGGGCCTCTACGAGCAGTACTTC.

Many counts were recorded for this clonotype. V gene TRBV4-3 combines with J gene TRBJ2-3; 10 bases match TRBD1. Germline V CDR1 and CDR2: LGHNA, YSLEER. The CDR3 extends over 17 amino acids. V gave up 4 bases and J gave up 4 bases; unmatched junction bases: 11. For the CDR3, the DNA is TGCGCCAGCAGCCCCGCTCTGGGACAGGGGCGGTCAGATACGCAGTATTTT. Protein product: CASSPALGQGRSDTQYF.

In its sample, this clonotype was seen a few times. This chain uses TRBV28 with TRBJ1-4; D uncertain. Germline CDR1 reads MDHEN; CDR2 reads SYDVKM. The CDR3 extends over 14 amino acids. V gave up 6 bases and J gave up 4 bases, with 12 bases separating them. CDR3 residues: CASSPVLGNEKLFF. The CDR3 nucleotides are TGTGCCAGCAGCCCCGTCCTGGGTAATGAAAAACTGTTTTTT.

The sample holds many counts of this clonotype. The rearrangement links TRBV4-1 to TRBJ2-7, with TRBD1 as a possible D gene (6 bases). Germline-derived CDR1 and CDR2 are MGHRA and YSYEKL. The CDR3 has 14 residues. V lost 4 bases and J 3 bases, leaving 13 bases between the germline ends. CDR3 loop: CASSPGHGDYEQYF. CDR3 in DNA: TGCGCCAGCAGCCCGGGACACGGAGACTACGAGCAGTACTTC.

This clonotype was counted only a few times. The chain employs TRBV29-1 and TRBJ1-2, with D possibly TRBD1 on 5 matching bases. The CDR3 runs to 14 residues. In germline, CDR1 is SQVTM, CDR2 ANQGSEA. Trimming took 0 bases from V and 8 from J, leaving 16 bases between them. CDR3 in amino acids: CSVEDQKDTFGYTF. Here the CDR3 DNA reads TGCAGCGTTGAAGATCAAAAGGACACGTTCGGCTACACCTTC.

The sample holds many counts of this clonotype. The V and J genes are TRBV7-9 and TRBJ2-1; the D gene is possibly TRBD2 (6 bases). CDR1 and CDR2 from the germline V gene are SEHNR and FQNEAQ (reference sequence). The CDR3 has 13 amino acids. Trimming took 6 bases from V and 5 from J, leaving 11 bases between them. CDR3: CASRPGLHNEQFF. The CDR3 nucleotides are TGTGCCAGCAGACCGGGACTGCACAATGAGCAGTTCTTC.

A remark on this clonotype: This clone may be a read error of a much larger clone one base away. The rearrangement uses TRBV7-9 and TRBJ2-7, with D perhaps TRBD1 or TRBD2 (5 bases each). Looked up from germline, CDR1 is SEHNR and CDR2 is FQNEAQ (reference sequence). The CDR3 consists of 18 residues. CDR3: CASSRQRGEGALTYGQYF. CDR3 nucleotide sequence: TGTGCCAGCAGCCGCCAGAGAGGGGAAGGGGCTCTGACATACGGGCAGTACTTC.

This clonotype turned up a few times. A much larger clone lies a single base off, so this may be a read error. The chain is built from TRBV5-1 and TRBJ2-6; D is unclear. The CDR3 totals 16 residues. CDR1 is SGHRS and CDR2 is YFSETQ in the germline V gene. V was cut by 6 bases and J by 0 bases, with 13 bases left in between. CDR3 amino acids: CASNQDARSGANVLTF. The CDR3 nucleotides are TGCGCCAGCAACCAGGACGCGCGCTCTGGGGCCAACGTCCTGACTTTC.